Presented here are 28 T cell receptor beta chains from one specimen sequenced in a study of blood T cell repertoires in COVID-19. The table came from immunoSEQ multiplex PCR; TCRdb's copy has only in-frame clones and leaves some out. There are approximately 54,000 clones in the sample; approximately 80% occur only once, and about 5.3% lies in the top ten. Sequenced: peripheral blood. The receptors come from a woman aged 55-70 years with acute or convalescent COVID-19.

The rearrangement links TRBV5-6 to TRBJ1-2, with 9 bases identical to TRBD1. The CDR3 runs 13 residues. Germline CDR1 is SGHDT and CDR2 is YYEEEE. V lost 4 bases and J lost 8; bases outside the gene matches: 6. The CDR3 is CASSDTGGRGYTF. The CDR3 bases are TGTGCCAGCAGCGATACAGGGGGCCGGGGCTACACCTTC.

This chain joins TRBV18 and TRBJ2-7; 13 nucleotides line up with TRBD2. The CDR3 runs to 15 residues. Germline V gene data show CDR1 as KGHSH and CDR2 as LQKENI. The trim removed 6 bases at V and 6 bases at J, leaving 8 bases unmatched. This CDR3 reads CASSRTSGSSSEQYF. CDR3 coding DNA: TGTGCCAGCTCTCGGACTAGCGGGAGTAGTAGCGAGCAGTACTTC.

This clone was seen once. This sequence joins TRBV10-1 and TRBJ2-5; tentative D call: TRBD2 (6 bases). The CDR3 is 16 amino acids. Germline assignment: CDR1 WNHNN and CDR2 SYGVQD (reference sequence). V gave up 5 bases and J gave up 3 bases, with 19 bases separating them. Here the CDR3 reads CASSSFASAGKETQYF. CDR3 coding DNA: TGCGCCAGCAGTAGCTTTGCCTCGGCGGGGAAAGAGACCCAGTACTTC.

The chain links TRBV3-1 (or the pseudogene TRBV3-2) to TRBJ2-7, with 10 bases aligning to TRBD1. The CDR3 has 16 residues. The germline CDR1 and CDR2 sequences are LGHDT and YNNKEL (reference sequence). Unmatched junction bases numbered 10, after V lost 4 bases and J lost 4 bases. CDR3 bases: TGTGCCAGCAGCCCAGAACCGGGACAGGGGAGGTACGAGCAGTACTTC. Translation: CASSPEPGQGRYEQYF.

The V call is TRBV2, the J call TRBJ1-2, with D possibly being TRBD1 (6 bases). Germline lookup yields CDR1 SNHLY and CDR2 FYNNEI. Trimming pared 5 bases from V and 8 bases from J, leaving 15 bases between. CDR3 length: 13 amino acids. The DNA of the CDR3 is TGTGCCAGCAGTAGGACAGTGGCGCTAGGCTACACCTTC. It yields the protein CASSRTVALGYTF.

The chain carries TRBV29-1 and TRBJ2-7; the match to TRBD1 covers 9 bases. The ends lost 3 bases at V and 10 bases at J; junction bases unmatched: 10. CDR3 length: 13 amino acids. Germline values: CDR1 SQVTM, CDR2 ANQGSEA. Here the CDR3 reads CSVEEGQGRKQYF. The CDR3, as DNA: TGCAGCGTTGAGGAAGGACAGGGGAGAAAACAGTACTTC.

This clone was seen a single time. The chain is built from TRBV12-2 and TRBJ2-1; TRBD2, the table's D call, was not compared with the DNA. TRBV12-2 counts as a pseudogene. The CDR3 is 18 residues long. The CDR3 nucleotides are TGTGCAAGTCGCTTATCAGTGGGTAAGCGGGAGGGCCACAATGAGCAGTTCTTC. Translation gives CASRLSVGKREGHNEQFF.

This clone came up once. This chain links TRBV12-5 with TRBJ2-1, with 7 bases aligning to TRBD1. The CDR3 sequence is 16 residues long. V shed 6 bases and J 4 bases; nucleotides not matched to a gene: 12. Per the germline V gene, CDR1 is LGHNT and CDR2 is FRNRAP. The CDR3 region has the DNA TGTGCTAGTGGACCGGACGGACAGGCCGCTTACAATGAGCAGTTCTTC. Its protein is CASGPDGQAAYNEQFF.

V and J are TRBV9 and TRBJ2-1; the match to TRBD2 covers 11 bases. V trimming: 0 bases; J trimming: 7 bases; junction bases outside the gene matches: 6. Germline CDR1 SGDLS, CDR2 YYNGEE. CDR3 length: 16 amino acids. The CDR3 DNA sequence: TGTGCCAGCAGCGTAGGGGCTAGCGGGAGGTGGAATGAGCAGTTCTTC. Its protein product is CASSVGASGRWNEQFF.

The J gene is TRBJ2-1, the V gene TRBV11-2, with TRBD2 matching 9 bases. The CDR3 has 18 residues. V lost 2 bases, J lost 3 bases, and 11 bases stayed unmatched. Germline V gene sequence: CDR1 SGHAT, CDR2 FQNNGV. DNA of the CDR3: TGTGCCAGCAGCTTATTAACGGCGGGGGGGCTTGGCTACAATGAGCAGTTCTTC. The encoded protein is CASSLLTAGGLGYNEQFF.

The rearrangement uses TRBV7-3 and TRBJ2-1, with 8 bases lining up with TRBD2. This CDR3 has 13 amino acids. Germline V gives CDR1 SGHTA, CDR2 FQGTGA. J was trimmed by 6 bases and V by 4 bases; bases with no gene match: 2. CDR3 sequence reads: CASSSGRGNEQFF. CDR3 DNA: TGTGCCAGCAGCTCCGGGAGGGGCAATGAGCAGTTCTTC.

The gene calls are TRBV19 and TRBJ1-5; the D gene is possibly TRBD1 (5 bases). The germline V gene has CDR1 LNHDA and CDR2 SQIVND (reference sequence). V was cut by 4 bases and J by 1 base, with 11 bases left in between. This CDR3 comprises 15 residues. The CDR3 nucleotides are TGTGCCAGTAGTACCAGTGGGGGGAGCAATCAGCCCCAGCATTTT. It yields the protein CASSTSGGSNQPQHF.

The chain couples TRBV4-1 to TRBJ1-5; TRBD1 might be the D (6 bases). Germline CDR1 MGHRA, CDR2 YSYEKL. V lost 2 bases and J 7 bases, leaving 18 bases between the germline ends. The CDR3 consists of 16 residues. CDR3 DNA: TGCGCCAGCAGCCAACCCCTGGGGGGGCAAGGCCAGCCCCAGCATTTT. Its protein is CASSQPLGGQGQPQHF.

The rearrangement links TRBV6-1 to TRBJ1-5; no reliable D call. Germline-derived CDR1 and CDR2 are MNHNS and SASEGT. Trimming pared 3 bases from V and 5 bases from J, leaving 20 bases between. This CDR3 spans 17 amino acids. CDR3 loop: CASSEVARSGGDQPQHF. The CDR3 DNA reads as TGTGCCAGCAGTGAGGTGGCCCGCTCTGGCGGCGATCAGCCCCAGCATTTT.

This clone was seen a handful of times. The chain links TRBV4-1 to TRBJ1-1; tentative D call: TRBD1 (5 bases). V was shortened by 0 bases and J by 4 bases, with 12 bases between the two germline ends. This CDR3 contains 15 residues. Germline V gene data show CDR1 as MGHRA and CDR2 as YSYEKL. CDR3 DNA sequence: TGCGCCAGCAGCCAAGAAAGCAGGGCTGTCACTGAAGCTTTCTTT. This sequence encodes CASSQESRAVTEAFF.

The CDR3 nucleotides are TGTGCCAGCAGTTTATTGGCTTGGACAGGGAATGGCTACACCTTC. This translates into CASSLLAWTGNGYTF. This chain links TRBV28 with TRBJ1-2; 8 bases line up with TRBD1. V was clipped by 1 base and J by 6 bases; unmatched bases: 7. Germline CDR1 is MDHEN and CDR2 is SYDVKM. This CDR3 has 15 residues.

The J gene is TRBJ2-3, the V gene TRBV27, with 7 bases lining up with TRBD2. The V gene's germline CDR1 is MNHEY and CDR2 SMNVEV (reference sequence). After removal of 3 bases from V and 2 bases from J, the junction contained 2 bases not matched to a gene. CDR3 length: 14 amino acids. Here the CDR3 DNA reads TGTGCCAGCAGTTTCAGCGGGGTCACAGATACGCAGTATTTT. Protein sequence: CASSFSGVTDTQYF.

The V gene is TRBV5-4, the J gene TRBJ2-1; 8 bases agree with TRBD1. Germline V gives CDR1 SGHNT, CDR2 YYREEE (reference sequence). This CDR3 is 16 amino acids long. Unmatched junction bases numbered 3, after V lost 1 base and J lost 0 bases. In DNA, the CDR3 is TGTGCCAGCAGCTTGAGGACAGGGAGCTCCTACAATGAGCAGTTCTTC. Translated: CASSLRTGSSYNEQFF.

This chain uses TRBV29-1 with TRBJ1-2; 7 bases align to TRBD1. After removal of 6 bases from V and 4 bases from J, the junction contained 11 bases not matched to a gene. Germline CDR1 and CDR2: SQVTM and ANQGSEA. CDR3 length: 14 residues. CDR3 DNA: TGCAGCGTCGGGGACAGTTCATTTATCTATGGCTACACCTTC. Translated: CSVGDSSFIYGYTF.

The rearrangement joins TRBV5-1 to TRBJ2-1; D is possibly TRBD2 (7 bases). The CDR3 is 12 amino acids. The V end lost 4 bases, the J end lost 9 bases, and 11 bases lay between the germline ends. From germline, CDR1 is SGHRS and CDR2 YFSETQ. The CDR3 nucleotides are TGCGCCAGCAGCCCCGGGGGGCTTGAGCAGTTCTTC. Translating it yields CASSPGGLEQFF.

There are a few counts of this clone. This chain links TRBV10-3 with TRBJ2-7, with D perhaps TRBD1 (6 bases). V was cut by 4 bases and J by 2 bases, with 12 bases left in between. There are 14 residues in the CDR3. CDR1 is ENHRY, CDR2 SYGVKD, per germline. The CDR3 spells CAISVDSATYEQYF. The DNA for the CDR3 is TGTGCCATCAGTGTGGACAGTGCAACCTACGAGCAGTACTTC.

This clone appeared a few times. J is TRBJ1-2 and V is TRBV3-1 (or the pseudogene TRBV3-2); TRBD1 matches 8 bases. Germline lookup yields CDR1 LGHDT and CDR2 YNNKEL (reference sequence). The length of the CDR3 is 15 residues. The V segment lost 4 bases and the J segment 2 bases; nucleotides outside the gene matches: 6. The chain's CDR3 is CASSPGGARNYGYTF. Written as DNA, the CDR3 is TGTGCCAGCAGCCCAGGGGGCGCGCGGAACTATGGCTACACCTTC.

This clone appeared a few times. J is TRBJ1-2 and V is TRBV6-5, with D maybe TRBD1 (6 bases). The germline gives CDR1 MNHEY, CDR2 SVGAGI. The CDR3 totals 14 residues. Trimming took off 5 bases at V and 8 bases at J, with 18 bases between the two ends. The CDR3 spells CASSPRTGKRGYTF. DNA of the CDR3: TGTGCCAGCAGTCCTCGTACAGGGAAAAGGGGCTACACCTTC.

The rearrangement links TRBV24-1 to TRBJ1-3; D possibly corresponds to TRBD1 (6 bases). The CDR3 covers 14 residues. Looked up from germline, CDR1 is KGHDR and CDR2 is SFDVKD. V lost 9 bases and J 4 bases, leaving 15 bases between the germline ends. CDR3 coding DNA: TGTGCCACCCAGGACAGTCTCGCCGGAAACACCATATATTTT. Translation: CATQDSLAGNTIYF.

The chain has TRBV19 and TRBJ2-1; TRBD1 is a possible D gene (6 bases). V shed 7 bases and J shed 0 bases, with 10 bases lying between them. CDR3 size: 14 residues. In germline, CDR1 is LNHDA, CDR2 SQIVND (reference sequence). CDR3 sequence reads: CASTPDSSYNEQFF. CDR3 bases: TGTGCCAGTACCCCGGACAGCTCCTACAATGAGCAGTTCTTC.

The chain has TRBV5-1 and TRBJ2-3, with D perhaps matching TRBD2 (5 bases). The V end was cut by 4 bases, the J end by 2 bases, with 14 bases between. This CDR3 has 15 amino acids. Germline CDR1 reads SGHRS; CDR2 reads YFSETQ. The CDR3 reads CASSAARGDTDTQYF. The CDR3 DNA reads TGCGCCAGCAGCGCGGCACGGGGAGACACAGATACGCAGTATTTT.

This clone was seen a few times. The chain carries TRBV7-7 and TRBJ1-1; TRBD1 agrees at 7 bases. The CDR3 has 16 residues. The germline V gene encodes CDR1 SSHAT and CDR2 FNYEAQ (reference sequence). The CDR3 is CASPLGTETFNTEAFF. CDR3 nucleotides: TGTGCTAGCCCCCTCGGGACAGAGACTTTCAACACTGAAGCTTTCTTT.

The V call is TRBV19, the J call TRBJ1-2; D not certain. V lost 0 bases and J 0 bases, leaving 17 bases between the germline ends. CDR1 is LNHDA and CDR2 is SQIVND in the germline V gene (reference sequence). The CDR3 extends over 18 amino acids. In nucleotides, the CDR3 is TGTGCCAGTAGTATAGATCAAAGGAGGGTCGGTCCTAACTATGGCTACACCTTC. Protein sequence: CASSIDQRRVGPNYGYTF. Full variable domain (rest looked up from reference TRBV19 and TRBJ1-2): DGGITQSPKYLFRKEGQNVTLSCEQNLNHDAMYWYRQDPGQGLRLIYYSQIVNDFQKGDIAEGYSVSREKKESFPLTVTSAQKNPTAFYLCASSIDQRRVGPNYGYTFGSGTRLTVV.